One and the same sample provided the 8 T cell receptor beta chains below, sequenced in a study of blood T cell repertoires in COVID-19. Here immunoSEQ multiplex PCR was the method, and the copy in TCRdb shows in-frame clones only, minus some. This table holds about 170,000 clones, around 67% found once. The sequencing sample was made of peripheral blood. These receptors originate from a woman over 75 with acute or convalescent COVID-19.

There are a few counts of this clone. This CDR3 is CASSLGQNTGELFF. The CDR3 coding sequence is TGTGCCAGCAGCCTGGGACAGAACACCGGGGAGCTGTTTTTT. The V and J genes are TRBV7-2 and TRBJ2-2, with D tentatively TRBD1 (6 bases). V lost 5 bases, J lost 1 base, and 8 bases lay in between. CDR3 length: 14 residues. Germline CDR1 and CDR2: SGHTA and FQGNSA.

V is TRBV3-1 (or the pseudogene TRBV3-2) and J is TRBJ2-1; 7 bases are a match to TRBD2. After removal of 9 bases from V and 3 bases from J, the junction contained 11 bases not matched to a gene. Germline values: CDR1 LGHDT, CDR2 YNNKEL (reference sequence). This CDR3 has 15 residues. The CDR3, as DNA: TGTGCCAGTACTGGGGGAGGGCCTTTCTACAATGAGCAGTTCTTC. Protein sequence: CASTGGGPFYNEQFF.

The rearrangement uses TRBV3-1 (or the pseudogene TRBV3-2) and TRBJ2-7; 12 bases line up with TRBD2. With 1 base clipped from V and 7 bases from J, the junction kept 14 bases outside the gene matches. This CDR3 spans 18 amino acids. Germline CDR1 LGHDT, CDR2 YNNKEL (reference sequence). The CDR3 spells CASSQGLASGRAGQEQYF. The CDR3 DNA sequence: TGTGCCAGCAGCCAAGGGTTAGCTAGCGGGAGGGCCGGACAAGAGCAGTACTTC.

The CDR3 spells CASSPQGEHYEQYF. The CDR3 DNA follows: TGTGCCAGCAGCCCACAGGGGGAACACTACGAGCAGTACTTC. This chain uses TRBV6-5 with TRBJ2-7; 8 nucleotides agree with TRBD1. Germline V gene sequence: CDR1 MNHEY, CDR2 SVGAGI. This CDR3 is built from 14 residues. V gave up 6 bases and J gave up 3 bases; unmatched junction bases: 7.

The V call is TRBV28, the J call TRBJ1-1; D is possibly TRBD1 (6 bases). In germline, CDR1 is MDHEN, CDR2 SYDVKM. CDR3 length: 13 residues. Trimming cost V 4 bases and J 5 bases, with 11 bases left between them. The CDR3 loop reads CASSSQGWTEAFF. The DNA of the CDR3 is TGTGCCAGCAGTTCACAGGGTTGGACTGAAGCTTTCTTT.

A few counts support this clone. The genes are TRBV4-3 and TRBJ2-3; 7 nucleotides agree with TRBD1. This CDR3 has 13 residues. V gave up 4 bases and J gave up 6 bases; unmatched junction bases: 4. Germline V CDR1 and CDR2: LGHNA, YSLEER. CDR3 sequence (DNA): TGCGCCAGCAGCCGGAACAGGGGTGATACGCAGTATTTT. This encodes CASSRNRGDTQYF.

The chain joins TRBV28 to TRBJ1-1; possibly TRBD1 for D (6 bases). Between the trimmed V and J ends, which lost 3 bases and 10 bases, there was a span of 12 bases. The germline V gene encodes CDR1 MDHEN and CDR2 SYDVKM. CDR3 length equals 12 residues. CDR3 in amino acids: CASSFAPGVAFF. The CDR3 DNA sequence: TGTGCCAGCAGTTTTGCCCCAGGGGTAGCTTTCTTT.

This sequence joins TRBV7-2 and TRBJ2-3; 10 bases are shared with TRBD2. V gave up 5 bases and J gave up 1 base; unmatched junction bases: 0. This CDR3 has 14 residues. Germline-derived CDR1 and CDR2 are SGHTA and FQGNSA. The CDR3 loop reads CASSGLAGTDTQYF. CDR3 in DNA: TGTGCCAGCAGCGGACTAGCGGGCACAGATACGCAGTATTTT.